This TCR beta chain derives from a study of blood T cell repertoires in COVID-19. Trimming cost V 7 bases and J 3 bases, with 7 bases left between them. The CDR3 runs 12 residues. Germline V gene sequence: CDR1 LGHNA, CDR2 YNFKEQ. The protocol was immunoSEQ multiplex PCR, while the TCRdb copy is restricted to in-frame clones and leaves out a portion. Of about 380,000 clones listed, around nine tenths are singletons. The source material was PBMCs or T cells enriched from blood (not recorded which). The chain combines TRBV4-2 with TRBJ2-1; D unresolved. The clonotype comes from a woman between 18 and 30 years old who had recovered from COVID-19. The CDR3 loop is CASNSLYNEQFF. In nucleotides, the CDR3 is TGTGCCAGCAACTCGCTCTACAATGAGCAGTTCTTC.